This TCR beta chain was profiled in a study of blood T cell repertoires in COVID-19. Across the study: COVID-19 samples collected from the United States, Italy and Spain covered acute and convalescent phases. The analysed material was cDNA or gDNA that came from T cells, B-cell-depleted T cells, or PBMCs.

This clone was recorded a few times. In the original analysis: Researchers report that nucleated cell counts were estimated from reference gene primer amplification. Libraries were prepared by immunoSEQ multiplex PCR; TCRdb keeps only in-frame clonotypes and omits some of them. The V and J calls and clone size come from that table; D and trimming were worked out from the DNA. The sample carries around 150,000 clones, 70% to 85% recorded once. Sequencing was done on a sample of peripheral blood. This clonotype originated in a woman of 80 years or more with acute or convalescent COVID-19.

This CDR3 is CSASPSYEQYF. CDR3 nucleotide sequence: TGCAGTGCTAGCCCCAGCTACGAGCAGTACTTC. J is TRBJ2-7 and V is TRBV20-1, with D unclear. With 3 bases removed from V and 3 bases from J, the gap between germline ends came to 6 bases. The CDR3 runs 11 residues. Per the germline V gene, CDR1 is DFQATT and CDR2 is SNEGSKA (reference sequence).